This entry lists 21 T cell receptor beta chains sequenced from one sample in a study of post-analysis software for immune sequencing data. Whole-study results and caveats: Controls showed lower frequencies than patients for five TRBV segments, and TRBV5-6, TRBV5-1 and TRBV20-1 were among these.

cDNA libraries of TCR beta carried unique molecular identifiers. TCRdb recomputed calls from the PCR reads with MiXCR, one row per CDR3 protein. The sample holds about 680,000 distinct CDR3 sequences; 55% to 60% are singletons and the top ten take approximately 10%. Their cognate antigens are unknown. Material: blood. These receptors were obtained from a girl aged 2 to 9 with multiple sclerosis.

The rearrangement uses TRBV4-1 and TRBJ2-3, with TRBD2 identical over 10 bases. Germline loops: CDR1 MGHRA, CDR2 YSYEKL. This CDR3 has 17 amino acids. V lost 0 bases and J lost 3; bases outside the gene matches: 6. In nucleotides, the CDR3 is TGCGCCAGCAGCCAAGATCAGCCTAGCGGGGGAACAGATACGCAGTATTTT. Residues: CASSQDQPSGGTDTQYF.

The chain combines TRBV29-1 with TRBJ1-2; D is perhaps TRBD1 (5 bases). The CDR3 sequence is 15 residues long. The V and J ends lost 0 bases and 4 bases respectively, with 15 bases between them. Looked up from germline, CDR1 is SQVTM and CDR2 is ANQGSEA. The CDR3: CSVEDGASRGYGYTF. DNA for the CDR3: TGCAGCGTTGAAGATGGGGCCAGTCGGGGCTATGGCTACACCTTC.

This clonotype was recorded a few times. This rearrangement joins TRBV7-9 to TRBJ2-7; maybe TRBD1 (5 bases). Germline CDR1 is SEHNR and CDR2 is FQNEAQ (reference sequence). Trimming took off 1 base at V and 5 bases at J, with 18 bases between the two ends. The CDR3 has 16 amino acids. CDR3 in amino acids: CASSLVVSQGNHEQYF. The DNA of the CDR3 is TGTGCCAGCAGCTTAGTCGTGAGTCAGGGTAACCACGAGCAGTACTTC.

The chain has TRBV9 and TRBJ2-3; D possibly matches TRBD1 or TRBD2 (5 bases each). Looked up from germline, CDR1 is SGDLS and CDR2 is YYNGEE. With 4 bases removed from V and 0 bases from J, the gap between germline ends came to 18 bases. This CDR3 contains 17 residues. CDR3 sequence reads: CASSIARSGASTDTQYF. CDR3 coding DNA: TGTGCCAGCAGCATCGCCCGATCCGGGGCTAGCACAGATACGCAGTATTTT.

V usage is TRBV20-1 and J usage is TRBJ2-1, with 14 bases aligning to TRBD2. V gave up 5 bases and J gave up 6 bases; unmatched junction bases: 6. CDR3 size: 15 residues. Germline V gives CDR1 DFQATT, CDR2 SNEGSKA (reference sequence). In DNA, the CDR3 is TGCAGTGCTCTAACCGGGACTAGCGGGAGCAATGAGCAGTTCTTC. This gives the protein CSALTGTSGSNEQFF.

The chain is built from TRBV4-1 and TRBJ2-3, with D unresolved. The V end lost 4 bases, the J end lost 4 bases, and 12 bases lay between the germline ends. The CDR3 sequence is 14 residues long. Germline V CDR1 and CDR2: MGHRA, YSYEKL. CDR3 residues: CASSLQWPPDTQYF. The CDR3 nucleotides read TGCGCCAGCAGCCTACAATGGCCGCCAGATACGCAGTATTTT.

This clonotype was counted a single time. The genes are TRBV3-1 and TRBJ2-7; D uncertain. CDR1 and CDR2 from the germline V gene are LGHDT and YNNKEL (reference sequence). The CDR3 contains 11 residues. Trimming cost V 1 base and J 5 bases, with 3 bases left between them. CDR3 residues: CASSQVDEQYF. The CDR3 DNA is TGTGCCAGCAGCCAAGTCGACGAGCAGTACTTC.

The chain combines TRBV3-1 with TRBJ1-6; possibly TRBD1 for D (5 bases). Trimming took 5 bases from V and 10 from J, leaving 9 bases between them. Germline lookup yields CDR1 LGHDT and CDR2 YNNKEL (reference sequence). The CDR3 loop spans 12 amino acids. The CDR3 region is CASSEGYSPLHF. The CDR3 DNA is TGTGCCAGCAGCGAGGGGTACTCACCCCTCCACTTT.

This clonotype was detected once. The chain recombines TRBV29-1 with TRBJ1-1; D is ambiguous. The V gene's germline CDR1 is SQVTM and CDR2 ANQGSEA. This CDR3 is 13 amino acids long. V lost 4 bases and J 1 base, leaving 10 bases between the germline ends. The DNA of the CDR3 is TGCAGCGTTGGGCGACCGTCGAACACTGAAGCTTTCTTT. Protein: CSVGRPSNTEAFF.

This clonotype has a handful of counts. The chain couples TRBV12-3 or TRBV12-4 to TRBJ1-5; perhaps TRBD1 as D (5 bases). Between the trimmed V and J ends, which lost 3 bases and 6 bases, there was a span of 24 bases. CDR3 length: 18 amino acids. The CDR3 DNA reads TGTGCCAGCAGTTTGGGTGGGCAAGCAGGGCCGCTTTTTCAGCCCCAGCATTTT. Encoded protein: CASSLGGQAGPLFQPQHF.

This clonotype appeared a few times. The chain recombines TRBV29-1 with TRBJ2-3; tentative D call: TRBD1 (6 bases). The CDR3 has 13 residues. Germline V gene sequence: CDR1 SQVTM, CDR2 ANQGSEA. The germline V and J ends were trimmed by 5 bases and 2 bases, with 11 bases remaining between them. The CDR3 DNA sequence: TGCAGCGTTAGCCGGGACACCACAGATACGCAGTATTTT. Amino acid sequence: CSVSRDTTDTQYF.

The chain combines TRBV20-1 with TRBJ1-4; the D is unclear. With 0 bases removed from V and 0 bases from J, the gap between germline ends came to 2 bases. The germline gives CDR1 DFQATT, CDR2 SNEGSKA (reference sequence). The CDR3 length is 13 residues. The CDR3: CSAREATNEKLFF. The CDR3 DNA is TGCAGTGCTAGAGAGGCAACTAATGAAAAACTGTTTTTT.

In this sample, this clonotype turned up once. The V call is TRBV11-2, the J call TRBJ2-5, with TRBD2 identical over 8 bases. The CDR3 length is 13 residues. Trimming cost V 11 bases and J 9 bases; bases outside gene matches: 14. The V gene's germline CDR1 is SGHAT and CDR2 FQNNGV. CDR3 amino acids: CACNRGGKRPQYF. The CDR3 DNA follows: TGTGCCTGCAACCGGGGGGGGAAGAGACCCCAGTACTTC.

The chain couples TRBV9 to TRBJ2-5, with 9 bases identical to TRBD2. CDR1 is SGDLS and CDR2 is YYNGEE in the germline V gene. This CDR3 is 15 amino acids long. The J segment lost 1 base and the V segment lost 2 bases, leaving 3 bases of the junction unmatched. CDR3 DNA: TGTGCCAGCAGCGTTAGCGGGGGTGGCCAAGAGACCCAGTACTTC. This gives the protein CASSVSGGGQETQYF.

CDR3 in amino acids: CASSLYAKSPDGYTF. CDR3 DNA: TGTGCCAGCAGCTTGTACGCCAAGTCCCCCGATGGCTACACCTTC. This chain links TRBV7-2 with TRBJ1-2; D uncertain. The CDR3 covers 15 residues. From germline, CDR1 is SGHTA and CDR2 FQGNSA. Trimming cost V 3 bases and J 6 bases, with 17 bases left between them.

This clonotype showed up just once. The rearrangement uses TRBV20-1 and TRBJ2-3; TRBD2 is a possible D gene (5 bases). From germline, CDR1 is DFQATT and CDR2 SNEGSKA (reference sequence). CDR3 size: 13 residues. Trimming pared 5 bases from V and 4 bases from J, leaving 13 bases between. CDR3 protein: CSAEIVSADTQYF. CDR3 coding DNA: TGCAGTGCTGAGATCGTTAGCGCAGATACGCAGTATTTT.

This chain's CDR3 is CASSSESGKALHF. The CDR3 DNA is TGTGCCAGCAGCTCCGAGAGCGGAAAGGCCCTCCACTTT. This chain uses TRBV7-2 with TRBJ1-6; no clear D gene. V lost 4 bases to trimming and J lost 14 bases, with 15 bases between them. CDR3 length: 13 amino acids. Looked up from germline, CDR1 is SGHTA and CDR2 is FQGNSA.

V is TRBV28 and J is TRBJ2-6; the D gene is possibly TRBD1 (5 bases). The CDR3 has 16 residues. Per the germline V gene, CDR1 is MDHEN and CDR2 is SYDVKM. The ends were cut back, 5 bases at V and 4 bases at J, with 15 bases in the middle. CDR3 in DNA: TGTGCCAGCAGTCTCTCCAGGGCCTCGGGGGCCAACGTCCTGACTTTC. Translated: CASSLSRASGANVLTF.

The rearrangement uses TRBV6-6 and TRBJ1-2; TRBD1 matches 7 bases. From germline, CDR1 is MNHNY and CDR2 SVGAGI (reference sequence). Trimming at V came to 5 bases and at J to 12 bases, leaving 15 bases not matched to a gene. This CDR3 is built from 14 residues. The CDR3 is CASSDRPATGLNTF. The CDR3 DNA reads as TGTGCCAGCAGTGACCGTCCGGCGACAGGGCTAAACACCTTC.

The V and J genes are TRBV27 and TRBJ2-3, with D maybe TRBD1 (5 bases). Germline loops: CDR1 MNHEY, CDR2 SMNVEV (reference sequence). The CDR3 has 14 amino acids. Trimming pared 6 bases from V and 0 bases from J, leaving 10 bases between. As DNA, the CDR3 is TGTGCCAGCAGCCCCAGGGTGAGCACAGATACGCAGTATTTT. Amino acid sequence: CASSPRVSTDTQYF.

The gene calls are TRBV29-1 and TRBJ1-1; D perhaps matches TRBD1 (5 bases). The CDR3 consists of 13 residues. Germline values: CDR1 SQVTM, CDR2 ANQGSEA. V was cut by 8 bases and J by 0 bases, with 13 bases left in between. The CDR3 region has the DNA TGCAGCACCAAGGGGTCAATGAACACTGAAGCTTTCTTT. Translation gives CSTKGSMNTEAFF.